The next 25 T cell receptor beta chains were all read from a single sample in a study of shared clonotypes between healthy human individuals. The naive CD8 fraction comprised CD45RO-negative cells positively selected for CCR7 and excluded terminally differentiated effector memory CD45RA+ cells. Generated by immunoSEQ multiplex PCR, the TCRdb table keeps only in-frame clones and is missing some. The sample carries 2 million or so clones, 85% to 95% recorded once. The sequencing sample was made of naive CD8+ T cells sorted from blood. These receptors all come from a man between 18 and 29 years old in good health.

The rearrangement joins TRBV27 to TRBJ1-1; TRBD1 agrees at 8 bases. This CDR3 comprises 15 residues. Germline CDR1 MNHEY, CDR2 SMNVEV (reference sequence). Unmatched junction bases numbered 5, after V lost 5 bases and J lost 0 bases. Here the CDR3 reads CASSHRTGLNTEAFF. CDR3 in DNA: TGTGCCAGCAGTCACAGGACAGGGCTGAACACTGAAGCTTTCTTT.

The rearrangement uses TRBV4-3 and TRBJ2-3; TRBD2 aligns across 14 bases. V shed 0 bases and J 2 bases; nucleotides not matched to a gene: 7. CDR3 length: 19 residues. The germline V gene has CDR1 LGHNA and CDR2 YSLEER. The CDR3 sequence is CASSQDRTGLAGVTDTQYF. The CDR3 DNA is TGCGCCAGCAGCCAAGATCGTACGGGACTAGCGGGGGTCACAGATACGCAGTATTTT.

The chain couples TRBV7-9 to TRBJ2-2; 14 bases map to TRBD2. CDR1 and CDR2 from the germline V gene are SEHNR and FQNEAQ (reference sequence). The CDR3 has 17 residues. J gave up 5 bases and V 3 bases, and 5 bases lay outside the gene matches. CDR3: CASSLGLAGVRTGELFF. The CDR3 coding sequence is TGTGCCAGCAGCTTGGGACTAGCGGGAGTCAGGACCGGGGAGCTGTTTTTT.

CDR3 residues: CASSPGHNLYEQYF. CDR3 coding DNA: TGTGCCAGCAGCCCCGGACACAATCTCTACGAGCAGTACTTC. The chain combines TRBV5-4 with TRBJ2-7; D perhaps matches TRBD1 (5 bases). Trimming pared 4 bases from V and 3 bases from J, leaving 14 bases between. Germline CDR1 reads SGHNT; CDR2 reads YYREEE (reference sequence). The CDR3 consists of 14 residues.

This chain connects TRBV10-2 to TRBJ2-1; D is undetermined. Germline-derived CDR1 and CDR2 are WSHSY and SAAADI. The CDR3 covers 15 residues. With 3 bases removed from V and 0 bases from J, the gap between germline ends came to 9 bases. CDR3 coding DNA: TGCGCCAGCAGTGAAGGACCGAGCTCCTACAATGAGCAGTTCTTC. Residues: CASSEGPSSYNEQFF.

The chain uses TRBV5-1 and TRBJ2-2; D remains unclear. The CDR3 is made up of 12 amino acids. Trimming took off 2 bases at V and 6 bases at J, with 5 bases between the two ends. The germline gives CDR1 SGHRS, CDR2 YFSETQ. For the CDR3, the DNA is TGCGCCAGCAGCTTTTCCCCCGGGGAGCTGTTTTTT. It yields the protein CASSFSPGELFF.

The chain carries TRBV10-2 and TRBJ2-2, with a possible D match to TRBD2 (7 bases). Trimming pared 3 bases from V and 7 bases from J, leaving 18 bases between. The CDR3 consists of 16 residues. Germline assignment: CDR1 WSHSY and CDR2 SAAADI. CDR3 bases: TGCGCCAGCAGTGACCCGGTGGGGGGGCAAAGCGGGGAGCTGTTTTTT. This codes for CASSDPVGGQSGELFF.

The V and J genes are TRBV5-5 and TRBJ1-6; tentatively, D is TRBD1 (5 bases). The CDR3 consists of 15 residues. Per the germline V gene, CDR1 is SGHKS and CDR2 is YYEKEE (reference sequence). The V end was cut by 5 bases, the J end by 9 bases, with 18 bases between. The CDR3 protein is CASRQDVTSGSPLHF. CDR3 DNA: TGTGCCAGCAGACAGGACGTCACTTCGGGTTCACCCCTCCACTTT. Full variable domain (outside the CDR3, taken from reference TRBV5-5 and TRBJ1-6): DAGVTQSPTHLIKTRGQQVTLRCSPISGHKSVSWYQQVLGQGPQFIFQYYEKEERGRGNFPDRFSARQFPNYSSELNVNALLLGDSALYLCASRQDVTSGSPLHFGNGTRLTVT.

J is TRBJ1-2 and V is TRBV14, with D tentatively TRBD1 (5 bases). The length of the CDR3 is 15 residues. CDR1 and CDR2 (germline): SGHDN, FVKESK. Trimming left V 4 bases short and J 4 bases short, with 16 bases between. In DNA, the CDR3 is TGTGCCAGCAGCCCATTAGGAGGGGATGCCTATGGCTACACCTTC. Residues: CASSPLGGDAYGYTF. The full variable domain, its missing parts supplied by reference TRBV14 and TRBJ1-2, is EAGVTQFPSHSVIEKGQTVTLRCDPISGHDNLYWYRRVMGKEIKFLLHFVKESKQDESGMPNNRFLAERTGGTYSTLKVQPAELEDSGVYFCASSPLGGDAYGYTFGSGTRLTVV.

The V call is TRBV27, the J call TRBJ2-3; 7 bases fit TRBD2. The CDR3 sequence is 14 residues long. With V trimmed by 5 bases and J by 6 bases, 8 bases remained unmatched. Germline CDR1 MNHEY, CDR2 SMNVEV (reference sequence). CDR3 in DNA: TGTGCCAGCAGTACTAGCGTGAGCCCCGATACGCAGTATTTT. Translation: CASSTSVSPDTQYF.

This sequence joins TRBV19 and TRBJ1-2; D possibly corresponds to TRBD1 (6 bases). The CDR3 is 18 amino acids. CDR1 and CDR2 from the germline V gene are LNHDA and SQIVND (reference sequence). Trimming took off 3 bases at V and 4 bases at J, with 24 bases between the two ends. CDR3 nucleotides: TGTGCCAGTAGTATGTCTCATCAGGGGAAATCCATTAGCTATGGCTACACCTTC. It specifies CASSMSHQGKSISYGYTF.

The chain joins TRBV19 to TRBJ1-6; D is unresolved. The CDR3 is 15 amino acids. The germline gives CDR1 LNHDA, CDR2 SQIVND (reference sequence). With 4 bases removed from V and 7 bases from J, the gap between germline ends came to 14 bases. CDR3 sequence: CASSRGPGANSPLHF. The CDR3 DNA follows: TGTGCCAGTAGTAGGGGTCCCGGCGCAAATTCACCCCTCCACTTT.

V usage is TRBV27 and J usage is TRBJ2-5; TRBD2 agrees at 10 bases. Germline CDR1 MNHEY, CDR2 SMNVEV (reference sequence). V was clipped by 8 bases and J by 1 base; unmatched bases: 10. The CDR3 contains 16 residues. The CDR3 loop reads CASGYMTSGPQETQYF. CDR3 in DNA: TGTGCCAGCGGATATATGACTAGCGGGCCCCAAGAGACCCAGTACTTC.

The chain links TRBV4-3 to TRBJ1-1, with 9 bases matching TRBD1. The CDR3 consists of 15 residues. CDR1 LGHNA and CDR2 YSLEER come from the germline V gene. With V trimmed by 6 bases and J by 3 bases, 8 bases remained unmatched. CDR3 sequence: CASSRIWDRDTEAFF. DNA of the CDR3: TGCGCCAGCAGTCGAATCTGGGACAGGGACACTGAAGCTTTCTTT.

The chain employs TRBV6-1 and TRBJ1-1; maybe TRBD1 (6 bases). This CDR3 has 12 residues. V shed 9 bases and J shed 1 base, with 9 bases lying between them. Germline-derived CDR1 and CDR2 are MNHNS and SASEGT. This chain's CDR3 is CASGQRNTEAFF. DNA of the CDR3: TGTGCCAGTGGACAGCGGAACACTGAAGCTTTCTTT.

This clone was observed a single time. The V and J genes are TRBV2 and TRBJ2-1; tentatively, D is TRBD1 or TRBD2 (5 bases each). V gave up 9 bases and J gave up 8 bases, with 14 bases separating them. The germline V gene has CDR1 SNHLY and CDR2 FYNNEI. The CDR3 is 12 residues long. The CDR3 DNA follows: TGTGCCAGAGGGACCACCGTGGATGAGCAGTTCTTC. Its protein product is CARGTTVDEQFF.

The sample holds a few counts of this clone. The rearrangement links TRBV7-6 to TRBJ2-7, with D perhaps TRBD2 (5 bases). The V gene lost 1 base and the J gene lost 3 bases, with 7 bases spanning the gap. Per germline, CDR1 SGHVS and CDR2 FNYEAQ. The CDR3 length is 13 residues. As DNA, the CDR3 is TGTGCCAGCAGCTTAGGGGAGAACTACGAGCAGTACTTC. Residues: CASSLGENYEQYF.

Details on this clone: One end of the junction fails to match germline, which may point to a read error. The chain links TRBV11-2 to TRBJ2-3; perhaps TRBD1 as D (5 bases). The V gene's germline CDR1 is SGHAT and CDR2 FQNNGV. CDR3 length: 12 residues. CDR3 protein: CAISFSGDTQYF. In DNA form, the CDR3 reads TGTGCCATCAGCTTCTCAGGGGATACGCAGTATTTT.

The chain combines TRBV5-4 with TRBJ1-2; 7 bases match TRBD1. Germline CDR1 is SGHNT and CDR2 is YYREEE (reference sequence). V was clipped by 4 bases and J by 6 bases; unmatched bases: 6. The CDR3 is made up of 13 amino acids. Here the CDR3 DNA reads TGTGCCAGCAGCCTAACAGGGGAAGATGGCTACACCTTC. This codes for CASSLTGEDGYTF.

The genes are TRBV28 and TRBJ2-1; 7 bases fit TRBD2. The CDR3 length is 15 residues. The V segment lost 3 bases and the J segment 4 bases; nucleotides outside the gene matches: 6. The germline CDR1 and CDR2 sequences are MDHEN and SYDVKM. As DNA, the CDR3 is TGTGCCAGCAGTTTCGGCCCAGCGGGATACAATGAGCAGTTCTTC. Translation gives CASSFGPAGYNEQFF.

The CDR3 coding sequence is TGTGCCAGCAGTTCTAGCGGGGGGGGCCCAGATACGCAGTATTTT. The encoded protein is CASSSSGGGPDTQYF. This rearrangement joins TRBV9 to TRBJ2-3; TRBD2 matches at 12 bases. CDR3 size: 15 residues. The V segment lost 5 bases and the J segment 4 bases; nucleotides outside the gene matches: 5. Germline lookup yields CDR1 SGDLS and CDR2 YYNGEE. Combining the CDR3 with reference TRBV9 and TRBJ2-3 gives the whole variable domain DSGVTQTPKHLITATGQRVTLRCSPRSGDLSVYWYQQSLDQGLQFLIQYYNGEERAKGNILERFSAQQFPDLHSELNLSSLELGDSALYFCASSSSGGGPDTQYFGPGTRLTVL.

V gene TRBV19 combines with J gene TRBJ1-5; D remains unclear. The CDR3 consists of 12 residues. Germline V CDR1 and CDR2: LNHDA, SQIVND (reference sequence). V was shortened by 3 bases and J by 6 bases, with 6 bases between the two germline ends. CDR3 nucleotides: TGTGCCAGTAGTATTGCGATTCAGCCCCAGCATTTT. Translated: CASSIAIQPQHF.

This chain uses TRBV7-6 with TRBJ2-7; D possibly matches TRBD1 or TRBD2 (6 bases each). V was cut by 1 base and J by 12 bases, with 16 bases left in between. CDR3 length: 13 residues. The germline V gene has CDR1 SGHVS and CDR2 FNYEAQ. The DNA of the CDR3 is TGTGCCAGCAGCTTAGACGGAGGGGGGAGATGGTACTTC. It yields the protein CASSLDGGGRWYF.

The genes are TRBV7-9 and TRBJ1-1, with no clear D. This CDR3 spans 11 amino acids. CDR1 SEHNR and CDR2 FQNEAQ come from the germline V gene (reference sequence). Trimming removed 7 bases from V and 1 base from J, with 4 bases in between. The CDR3 sequence: CASMRNTEAFF. In DNA, the CDR3 is TGTGCCAGCATGCGGAACACTGAAGCTTTCTTT. Combining the CDR3 with reference TRBV7-9 and TRBJ1-1 gives the whole variable domain DTGVSQNPRHKITKRGQNVTFRCDPISEHNRLYWYRQTLGQGPEFLTYFQNEAQLEKSRLLSDRFSAERPKGSFSTLEIQRTEQGDSAMYLCASMRNTEAFFGQGTRLTVV.

V and J are TRBV28 and TRBJ1-2; no clear D. Deletions cut 2 bases from V and 4 bases from J, with 8 bases between. The CDR3 runs 13 residues. Looked up from germline, CDR1 is MDHEN and CDR2 is SYDVKM. The CDR3 DNA follows: TGTGCCAGCAGTTTAAGAGGGTTCTATGGCTACACCTTC. Its protein is CASSLRGFYGYTF.